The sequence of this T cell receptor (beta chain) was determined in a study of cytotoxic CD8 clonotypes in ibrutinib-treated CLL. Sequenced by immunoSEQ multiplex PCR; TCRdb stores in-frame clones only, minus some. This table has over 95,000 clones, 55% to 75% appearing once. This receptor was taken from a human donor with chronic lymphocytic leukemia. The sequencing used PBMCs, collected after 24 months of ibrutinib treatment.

CDR3 loop: CAWRRVDRGQAEAFF. The CDR3 nucleotides read TGTGCCTGGAGAAGAGTGGACAGGGGGCAAGCTGAAGCTTTCTTT. This chain links TRBV30 with TRBJ1-1; the match to TRBD1 covers 11 bases. Germline CDR1 and CDR2: GTSNPN and SVGIG (reference sequence). The CDR3 is 15 amino acids. V dropped 3 bases and J dropped 6; count of bases not matched to a gene: 9.